Detailed here is one TCR beta chain. This entry comes from a study of OX40 agonist ivuxolimab in advanced cancers. Overall study: A male proportion of approximately 80% was recorded, with mean age 60 years and range 23 to 79.

The V gene's germline CDR1 is KGHSH and CDR2 LQKENI. The CDR3 consists of 15 residues. Trimming shortened V by 1 base and J by 1 base, and 10 bases separated the two germline ends. Some clones are missing from TCRdb's copy, which holds only in-frame ones; the method was immunoSEQ multiplex PCR. Among 82,000 or so clones listed, approximately 90% were seen once. The source of this sequence is an adult with an advanced solid tumor such as melanoma, head and neck, liver or kidney cancer. This specimen was CD4+ or CD8+ T cells sorted from blood, taken in a trial of the OX40 agonist ivuxolimab. The chain has TRBV18 and TRBJ1-1; D is unclear. The CDR3 region is CASSPRTFGNTEAFF. The CDR3 nucleotides are TGTGCCAGCTCACCACGAACCTTTGGGAACACTGAAGCTTTCTTT.